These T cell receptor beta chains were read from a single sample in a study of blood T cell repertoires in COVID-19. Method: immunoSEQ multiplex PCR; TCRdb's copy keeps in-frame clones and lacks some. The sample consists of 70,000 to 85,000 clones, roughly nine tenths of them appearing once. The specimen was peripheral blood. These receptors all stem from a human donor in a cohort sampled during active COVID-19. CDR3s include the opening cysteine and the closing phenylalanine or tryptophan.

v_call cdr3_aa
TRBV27 CASSPFPGAETQYF
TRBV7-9 CASSSPTSGSDNEQFF
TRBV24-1 CATSDTKTSGSGRETQYF
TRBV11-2 CASSFDGRDTDTQYF
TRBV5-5 CASSEGYRTDTQYF
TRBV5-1 CASSSPPGQLNLAMSDNEQFF
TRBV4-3 CASSQDSRAANYGYTF
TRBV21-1 CASSKVQGARQPQHF
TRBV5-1 CASSSGRGKGAQYF
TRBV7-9 CASSSRDPRLAGGPFEQFF
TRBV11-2 CASSTGQIFPREQYF
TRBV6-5 CASSNRDSYEQYF
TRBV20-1 CSASGLRQTSYEQYF
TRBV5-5 CASSLGHLTYEQYF
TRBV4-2 CASSQPGGPEQYF
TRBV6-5 CASSYSNRGNTEAFF
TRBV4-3 CASSPRMGGQPQHF
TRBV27 CASSLRTSHGYEQYF